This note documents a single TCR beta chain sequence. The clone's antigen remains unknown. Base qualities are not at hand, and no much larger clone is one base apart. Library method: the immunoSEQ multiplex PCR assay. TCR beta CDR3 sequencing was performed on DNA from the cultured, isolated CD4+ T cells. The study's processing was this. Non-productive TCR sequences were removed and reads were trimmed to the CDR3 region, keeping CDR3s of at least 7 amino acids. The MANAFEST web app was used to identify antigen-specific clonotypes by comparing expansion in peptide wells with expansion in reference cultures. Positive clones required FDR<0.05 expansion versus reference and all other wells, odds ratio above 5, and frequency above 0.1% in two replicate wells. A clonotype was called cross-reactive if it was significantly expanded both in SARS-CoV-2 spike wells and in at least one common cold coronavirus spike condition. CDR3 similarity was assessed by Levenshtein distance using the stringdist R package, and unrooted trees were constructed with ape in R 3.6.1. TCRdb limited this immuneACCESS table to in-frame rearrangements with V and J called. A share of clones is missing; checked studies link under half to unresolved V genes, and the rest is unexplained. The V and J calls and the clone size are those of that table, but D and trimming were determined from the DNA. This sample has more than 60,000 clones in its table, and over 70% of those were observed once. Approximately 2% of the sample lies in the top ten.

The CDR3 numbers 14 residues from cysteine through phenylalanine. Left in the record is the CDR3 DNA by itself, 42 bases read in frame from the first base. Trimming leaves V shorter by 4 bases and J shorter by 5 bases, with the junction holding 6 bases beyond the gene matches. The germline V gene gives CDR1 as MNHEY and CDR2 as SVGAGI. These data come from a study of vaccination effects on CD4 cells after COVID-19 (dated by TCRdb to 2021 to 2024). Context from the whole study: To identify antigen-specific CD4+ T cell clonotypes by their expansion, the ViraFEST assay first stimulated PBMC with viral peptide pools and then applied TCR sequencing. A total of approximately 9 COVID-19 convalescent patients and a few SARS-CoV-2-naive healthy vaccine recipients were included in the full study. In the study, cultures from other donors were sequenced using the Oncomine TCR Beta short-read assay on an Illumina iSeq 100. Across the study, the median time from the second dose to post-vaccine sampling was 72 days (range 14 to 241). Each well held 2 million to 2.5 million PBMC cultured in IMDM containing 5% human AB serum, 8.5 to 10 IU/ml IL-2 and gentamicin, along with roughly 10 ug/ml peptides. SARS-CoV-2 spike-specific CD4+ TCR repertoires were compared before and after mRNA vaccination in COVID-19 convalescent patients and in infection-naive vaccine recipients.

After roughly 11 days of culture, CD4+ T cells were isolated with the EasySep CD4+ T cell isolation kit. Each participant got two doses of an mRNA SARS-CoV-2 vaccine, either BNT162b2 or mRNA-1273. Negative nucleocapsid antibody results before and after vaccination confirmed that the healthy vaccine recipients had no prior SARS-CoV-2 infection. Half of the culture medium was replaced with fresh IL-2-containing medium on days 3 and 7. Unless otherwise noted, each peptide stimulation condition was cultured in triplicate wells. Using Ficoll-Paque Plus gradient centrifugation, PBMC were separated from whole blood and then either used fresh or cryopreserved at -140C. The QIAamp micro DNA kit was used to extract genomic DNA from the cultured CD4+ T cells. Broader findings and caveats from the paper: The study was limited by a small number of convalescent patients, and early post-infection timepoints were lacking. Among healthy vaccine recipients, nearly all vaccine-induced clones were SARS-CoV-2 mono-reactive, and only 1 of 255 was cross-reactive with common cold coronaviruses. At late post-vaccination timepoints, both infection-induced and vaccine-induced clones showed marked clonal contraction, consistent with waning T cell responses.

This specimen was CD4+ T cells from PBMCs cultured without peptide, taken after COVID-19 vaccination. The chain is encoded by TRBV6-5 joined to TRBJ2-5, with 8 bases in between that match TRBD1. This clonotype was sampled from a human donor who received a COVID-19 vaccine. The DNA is TGTGCCAGCAGTTCCAGAACAGGGGGGGAGACCCAGTACTTC. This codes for CASSSRTGGETQYF.